The T cell receptor beta chain described here comes from a study of blood T cells in healthy people across ages. Remarks on this clonotype: Antigen unknown.

Donors were healthy Caucasian individuals from Russia aged about 6 to 90. Each of the donors had approximately 10 milliliters of peripheral blood drawn into EDTA-treated Vacutainer tubes. Trimming pared 1 base from V and 9 bases from J, leaving 1 base between. Germline CDR1 is SGHDN and CDR2 is FVKESK. CDR3 length: 11 residues. Next came a second PCR, run for about 7 to 12 cycles, which used a sample-barcoded 5' primer along with a J-beta primer mix. TCRdb re-called the 5' RACE reads through MiXCR, storing one row per CDR3 protein. The sample has roughly 680,000 distinct CDR3 sequences, around 21% seen once. Broader study findings: Using unsorted PBMCs precluded a conclusive naive versus antigen-experienced comparison. Per million T cells, the diversity of TCR beta decreased roughly linearly as age advanced.

This TCR derives from a man between 65 and 85 years old in good health. The sample taken for sequencing was blood. The rearrangement uses TRBV14 and TRBJ1-6; D unclear. CDR3 DNA: TGTGCCAGCAGCCAAGGTTCACCCCTCCACTTT. Encoded protein: CASSQGSPLHF.